The 5 T cell receptor beta chains in this list originate from one sample, sequenced in a study of T cells after yellow fever vaccination. MiXCR, applied by TCRdb to the 5' RACE reads, yields one record per CDR3 protein. The repertoire holds around 260,000 distinct CDR3 sequences, with 5.2% as singletons. The input for sequencing was CD4+ T cells sorted from PBMCs, taken on the day of the yellow fever booster vaccination. Receptor source: a man aged 18 to 30 who received the YFV17D yellow fever vaccine.

This clonotype has more than one count but fewer than ten. The chain is built from TRBV7-8 and TRBJ2-3; 10 positions agree with TRBD2. This CDR3 contains 16 residues. V dropped 4 bases and J dropped 0; count of bases not matched to a gene: 4. From germline, CDR1 is SGHVS and CDR2 FQNEAQ. CDR3 in amino acids: CASSSGLAVSTDTQYF. The DNA for the CDR3 is TGTGCCAGCAGCTCCGGACTAGCGGTCAGCACAGATACGCAGTATTTT.

The chain links TRBV4-1 to TRBJ2-3, with TRBD2 matching 8 bases. Germline trimming cut 1 base from V and 4 bases from J; bases unmatched to any gene: 7. Germline CDR1 MGHRA, CDR2 YSYEKL. The CDR3 length is 16 residues. CDR3 region: CASSQGGLGGADTQYF. CDR3 coding DNA: TGCGCCAGCAGCCAAGGGGGACTAGGAGGTGCAGATACGCAGTATTTT.

This clonotype was seen a handful of times. V gene TRBV9 combines with J gene TRBJ1-6; D is unclear. Germline CDR1 is SGDLS and CDR2 is YYNGEE. CDR3 length equals 13 residues. Trimming cost V 0 bases and J 6 bases, with 4 bases left between them. The CDR3, as DNA: TGTGCCAGCAGCGTAGTTGTTAATTCACCCCTCCACTTT. Translation gives CASSVVVNSPLHF.

The gene calls are TRBV5-1 and TRBJ2-1; 7 bases are shared with TRBD2. The CDR3 is 14 amino acids. Germline-derived CDR1 and CDR2 are SGHRS and YFSETQ. V lost 1 base to trimming and J lost 6 bases; unmatched junction nucleotides: 4. The CDR3 loop reads CASSLPLALNEQFF. In nucleotides, the CDR3 is TGCGCCAGCAGCTTGCCACTAGCGCTCAATGAGCAGTTCTTC.

Only a few counts were recorded for this clonotype. This chain links TRBV4-3 with TRBJ1-5; no clear D gene. There are 15 residues in the CDR3. Between the trimmed V and J ends, which lost 1 base and 3 bases, there was a span of 10 bases. Germline CDR1 and CDR2: LGHNA and YSLEER. The CDR3, as DNA: TGCGCCAGCAGCCAAGCCTCGGGCCACAATCAGCCCCAGCATTTT. It codes for CASSQASGHNQPQHF.